This T cell receptor (beta chain) was identified in a study of CD8 T cells in Susac syndrome. Findings and limits, study-wide: The study's TCR sequencing and HLA analysis drew on a certain number of individuals. That number was acknowledged as relatively small.

On this clonotype: Its matching antigen is unknown.

Reverse transcription of roughly 0.5 to 1 ug RNA was performed with random hexamers. immunoSEQ multiplex PCR amplified TCR beta CDR3 across 54 Vbeta, 13 Jbeta. TCRdb reprocessed the immunoSEQ multiplex PCR reads via MiXCR and lists one record per CDR3 protein. The table has approximately 90,000 distinct CDR3 sequences, just under 95% seen once; the top ten hold around 0.32%. This CDR3 region has 13 residues. The V end lost 6 bases, the J end lost 7 bases, and 13 bases lay between the germline ends. The TCR sequence derives from a human donor in good health. Sequencing was done on a sample of CD8+ T cells from PBMCs. This chain connects TRBV12-3 or TRBV12-4 to TRBJ2-1; no clear D. CDR3 sequence: CASSPGQINEQFF. The CDR3 nucleotides are TGTGCCAGCAGCCCTGGGCAGATAAATGAGCAGTTCTTC.